This T cell receptor beta chain was sequenced for a study of blood T cells in healthy people across ages. Losses at the gene ends were 1 base for V and 5 bases for J; bases not matched to a gene: 6. The CDR3 spans 15 residues. Germline CDR1 and CDR2: MNHEY and SVGAGI. The study's findings and limits: Comparison with aged donors showed that long-lived donors had more naive CD4+ cells and higher diversity. It was held that diversity estimates obtained from one million T cells represented underestimates.

Through a sample-barcoded 5' primer and a J-beta primer mix, a second PCR was run for 7 to 11 cycles. Sequencing recovered at least 3 million CDR3-containing paired-end reads from each sample. MiXCR, applied by TCRdb to the 5' RACE reads, yields one record per CDR3 protein. Of some 760,000 distinct CDR3 sequences in the sample, roughly 25% were seen once. Points on this clonotype: The antigen is not known.

These sequences were also reported in another study, on T cells of mothers and their children.

Sequencing input: blood. The TCR was taken from a boy younger than 18 in good health. The genes are TRBV6-5 and TRBJ1-1, with 8 bases matching TRBD1. CDR3 coding DNA: TGTGCCAGCAGTTACTTTCCGGGGGACAGGACTGAAGCTTTCTTT. Translated, it gives CASSYFPGDRTEAFF.